These 10 T cell receptor beta chains share one sample of origin, sequenced in a study of T cell responses to AZD1222 COVID-19 vaccine. The assay was immunoSEQ multiplex PCR, and TCRdb's table has in-frame clones only and misses some. The sample shows 140,000 or so clones, 85% to 90% of them seen only once. The material was peripheral blood, obtained 28 days after the second AZD1222 dose. Receptors originate from an adult who received the AZD1222 COVID-19 vaccine.

The J gene is TRBJ1-1, the V gene TRBV4-1, with D perhaps TRBD1 (5 bases). Trimming took off 5 bases at V and 1 base at J, with 14 bases between the two ends. CDR1 MGHRA and CDR2 YSYEKL come from the germline V gene. CDR3 length equals 15 residues. CDR3 coding DNA: TGCGCCAGCAGCTCCCTTCCCGGGGGGAACACTGAAGCTTTCTTT. Residues: CASSSLPGGNTEAFF.

The CDR3 DNA reads as TGTGCCAGCAGCTTGGCAGAATATAGCAATCAGCCCCAGCATTTT. Amino acids: CASSLAEYSNQPQHF. This rearrangement joins TRBV5-8 to TRBJ1-5, with D hard to call. There are 15 residues in the CDR3. The V and J ends lost 0 bases and 0 bases respectively, with 7 bases between them. Germline loops: CDR1 SGHTS, CDR2 YDEGEE.

This chain joins TRBV27 and TRBJ1-2; D is possibly TRBD1 (5 bases). The germline CDR1 and CDR2 sequences are MNHEY and SMNVEV (reference sequence). The V end was cut by 8 bases, the J end by 6 bases, with 25 bases between. The CDR3 is 16 amino acids. CDR3 region: CASLLHTGLKRDGYTF. The DNA of the CDR3 is TGTGCCAGCCTCCTACACACAGGACTAAAGAGGGATGGCTACACCTTC.

This chain uses TRBV24-1 with TRBJ2-7; no firm D call. The germline gives CDR1 KGHDR, CDR2 SFDVKD. CDR3 length: 14 residues. The V gene lost 2 bases and the J gene lost 2 bases, with 9 bases spanning the gap. In DNA form, the CDR3 reads TGTGCCACCAGTGATTCAGGCACTACCTACGAGCAGTACTTC. Encoded protein: CATSDSGTTYEQYF.

The CDR3: CASSPRAGGDYGYTF. The DNA of the CDR3 is TGTGCCAGCTCACCACGGGCAGGGGGTGACTATGGCTACACCTTC. This chain links TRBV18 with TRBJ1-2, with 7 bases aligning to TRBD1. This CDR3 has 15 residues. Trimming removed 1 base from V and 3 bases from J; junction bases left unmatched: 5. In germline, CDR1 is KGHSH, CDR2 LQKENI.

The gene calls are TRBV27 and TRBJ2-7; 8 bases fit TRBD1. The CDR3 extends over 14 amino acids. V lost 7 bases to trimming and J lost 0 bases; unmatched junction nucleotides: 5. CDR1 and CDR2 from the germline V gene are MNHEY and SMNVEV (reference sequence). Here the CDR3 reads CASKWTGNSYEQYF. CDR3 nucleotide sequence: TGTGCCAGCAAGTGGACAGGGAACTCCTACGAGCAGTACTTC.

Points on this clone: The same CDR3 also results from other DNA sequences found in this sample. J is TRBJ1-5 and V is TRBV6-1; D call uncertain. CDR3 size: 12 residues. V shed 3 bases and J shed 5 bases, with 5 bases lying between them. Germline V gives CDR1 MNHNS, CDR2 SASEGT. In DNA form, the CDR3 reads TGTGCCAGCAGTGAGACTTATCAGCCCCAGCATTTT. This codes for CASSETYQPQHF.

The V call is TRBV4-2, the J call TRBJ2-1, with D possibly being TRBD2 (5 bases). Trimming took off 3 bases at V and 0 bases at J, with 12 bases between the two ends. The CDR3 loop spans 16 amino acids. Germline CDR1 reads LGHNA; CDR2 reads YNFKEQ. The CDR3 nucleotides read TGTGCCAGCAGCCACAAAGCGGCAAGCTCCTACAATGAGCAGTTCTTC. Translated: CASSHKAASSYNEQFF.

This clone was observed a handful of times. This chain joins TRBV28 and TRBJ2-7, with D unresolved. The CDR3 extends over 13 amino acids. The germline V gene encodes CDR1 MDHEN and CDR2 SYDVKM. V was trimmed by 3 bases and J by 0 bases, leaving 6 bases between them. The CDR3 region is CASSFGFSYEQYF. For the CDR3, the DNA is TGTGCCAGCAGTTTCGGCTTCTCCTACGAGCAGTACTTC.

The chain is built from TRBV3-1 (or the pseudogene TRBV3-2) and TRBJ2-5; no firm D call. In germline, CDR1 is LGHDT, CDR2 YNNKEL (reference sequence). CDR3 length equals 12 residues. Trimming shortened V by 4 bases and J by 5 bases, and 8 bases separated the two germline ends. The DNA for the CDR3 is TGTGCCAGCAGCCTCAGTCGGGAGACCCAGTACTTC. As protein: CASSLSRETQYF.